These 6 T cell receptor beta chains originate from one sample sequenced in a study of cytomegalovirus exposure and HLA in healthy donors. Vbeta (60) and Jbeta (13) primers were used in the PCR. Sequenced by immunoSEQ multiplex PCR; TCRdb stores in-frame clones only, minus some. This sample yields about 120,000 clones, of which roughly 80% are seen a single time; 1.5% belongs to the top ten. The sample taken for sequencing was PBMCs. These receptor sequences come from a woman aged 18-35 years in good health and CMV-seronegative.

This clone was counted a single time. The chain is built from TRBV25-1 and TRBJ2-1; 11 bases are a match to TRBD1. V dropped 4 bases and J dropped 3; count of bases not matched to a gene: 5. Germline CDR1 MGHDK, CDR2 SYGVNS. This CDR3 spans 16 amino acids. The CDR3 bases are TGTGCCAGCAGTGCCCCCGGGACAGGGGGCTACAATGAGCAGTTCTTC. The encoded protein is CASSAPGTGGYNEQFF.

This chain uses TRBV13 with TRBJ1-2, with a tentative D call TRBD1 (6 bases). Trimming cost V 5 bases and J 7 bases, with 14 bases left between them. The CDR3 is 13 amino acids. In germline, CDR1 is PRHDT, CDR2 FYEKMQ (reference sequence). CDR3 protein: CASSPEGDIGYTF. CDR3 sequence (DNA): TGTGCCAGCAGCCCAGAGGGGGACATTGGCTACACCTTC.

This sequence joins TRBV7-2 and TRBJ1-4; D unresolved. With 0 bases removed from V and 4 bases from J, the gap between germline ends came to 12 bases. CDR1 is SGHTA and CDR2 is FQGNSA in the germline V gene. The CDR3 has 16 amino acids. This chain's CDR3 is CASSLAPGRFNEKLFF. CDR3 coding DNA: TGTGCCAGCAGCTTAGCGCCAGGCAGGTTTAATGAAAAACTGTTTTTT.

This chain links TRBV7-3 with TRBJ2-3; tentative D call: TRBD1 (6 bases). The germline V gene has CDR1 SGHTA and CDR2 FQGTGA. The ends were cut back, 5 bases at V and 8 bases at J, with 17 bases in the middle. The CDR3 is made up of 14 amino acids. The CDR3, as DNA: TGTGCCAGCAGCCATCGGGACATTACTAGTACGCAGTATTTT. Protein product: CASSHRDITSTQYF.

The rearrangement uses TRBV7-9 and TRBJ2-7; TRBD1 agrees at 8 bases. Per the germline V gene, CDR1 is SEHNR and CDR2 is FQNEAQ (reference sequence). The J segment lost 0 bases and the V segment lost 5 bases, leaving 9 bases of the junction unmatched. CDR3 length equals 16 residues. CDR3 sequence (DNA): TGTGCCAGCAGCCCTGGGGACAGGTCTTACTCCTACGAGCAGTACTTC. Protein sequence: CASSPGDRSYSYEQYF.

The rearrangement links TRBV6-1 to TRBJ2-7; possibly TRBD1 for D (6 bases). V gave up 7 bases and J gave up 2 bases, with 12 bases separating them. The CDR3 consists of 13 residues. Per the germline V gene, CDR1 is MNHNS and CDR2 is SASEGT. CDR3 residues: CASILTGTYEQYF. In DNA, the CDR3 is TGTGCCAGCATTTTGACAGGAACCTACGAGCAGTACTTC.